These 7 T cell receptor beta chains were all obtained from the same sample, sequenced in a study of blood T cell repertoires in COVID-19. This table comes from immunoSEQ multiplex PCR, and its TCRdb copy is limited to in-frame clones, with some not included. Here the sample spans 95,000 to 110,000 clones, roughly 90% being singletons. Sequenced material: peripheral blood. The receptors originated from a middle-aged man with active or convalescent COVID-19.

The rearrangement uses TRBV7-9 and TRBJ1-4; TRBD1 might be the D (6 bases). This CDR3 is 18 amino acids long. The V end was cut by 5 bases, the J end by 0 bases, with 19 bases between. Germline-derived CDR1 and CDR2 are SEHNR and FQNEAQ (reference sequence). CDR3 protein: CASSPEQGSLSTNEKLFF. In DNA form, the CDR3 reads TGTGCCAGCAGCCCAGAACAGGGATCACTTTCAACTAATGAAAAACTGTTTTTT.

V gene TRBV30 combines with J gene TRBJ2-3, with 12 nucleotides matching TRBD2. Germline V lookup: CDR1 GTSNPN, CDR2 SVGIG (reference sequence). The CDR3 has 15 amino acids. The trim removed 2 bases at V and 2 bases at J, leaving 2 bases unmatched. CDR3 in amino acids: CAWSRTSGITDTQYF. CDR3 coding DNA: TGTGCCTGGAGTCGGACTAGCGGGATCACAGATACGCAGTATTTT.

The CDR3 sequence: CAWSSLNTGELFF. DNA of the CDR3: TGTGCCTGGAGTTCTTTGAACACCGGGGAGCTGTTTTTT. The chain joins TRBV30 to TRBJ2-2; D is undetermined. Trimming left V 2 bases short and J 1 base short, with 5 bases between. CDR1 and CDR2 (germline): GTSNPN, SVGIG (reference sequence). The CDR3 has 13 residues. The full variable domain, completed using reference TRBV30 and TRBJ2-2, is SQTIHQWPATLVQPVGSPLSLECTVEGTSNPNLYWYRQAAGRGLQLLFYSVGIGQISSEVPQNLSASRPQDRQFILSSKKLLLSDSGFYLCAWSSLNTGELFFGEGSRLTVL.

V usage is TRBV20-1 and J usage is TRBJ2-3, with 10 bases fitting TRBD2. Germline V lookup: CDR1 DFQATT, CDR2 SNEGSKA (reference sequence). CDR3 length: 15 residues. With V trimmed by 3 bases and J by 7 bases, 10 bases remained unmatched. DNA for the CDR3: TGCAGTGCTAGTTCGTCTAGCGGGAGTGTATATACGCAGTATTTT. Translating gives CSASSSSGSVYTQYF.

This clone appeared once. The chain combines TRBV6-6 with TRBJ2-4, with 9 bases identical to TRBD1. Germline CDR1 and CDR2: MNHNY and SVGAGI (reference sequence). CDR3 length: 16 amino acids. Trimming took 1 base from V and 5 from J; bases not matched to a gene: 6. CDR3 sequence (DNA): TGTGCCAGCAGTTACTGGTCGACAGGGGGAGAAAACATTCAGTACTTC. Amino acids: CASSYWSTGGENIQYF.

V usage is TRBV5-5 and J usage is TRBJ1-5; D is unclear. Per germline, CDR1 SGHKS and CDR2 YYEKEE (reference sequence). Trimming removed 5 bases at V and 3 bases at J, with 18 bases between. This CDR3 has 16 residues. CDR3 residues: CASSFGASQDNQPQHF. CDR3 bases: TGTGCCAGCAGTTTTGGTGCCTCTCAGGACAATCAGCCCCAGCATTTT.

This clone was counted between two and nine times. The chain carries TRBV7-8 and TRBJ2-7; D remains unclear. Germline values: CDR1 SGHVS, CDR2 FQNEAQ. Trimming took 3 bases from V and 3 from J, leaving 9 bases between them. The CDR3 covers 13 residues. The CDR3 nucleotides are TGTGCCAGCAGCTTTCTAGACTTCTACGAGCAGTACTTC. Its translation: CASSFLDFYEQYF.